A selection of T cell receptor beta chains follows, all from one sample in a study of T cell changes during pregnancy in multiple sclerosis. Only in-frame clones appear in the TCRdb table, and some are missing; sequencing was by immunoSEQ multiplex PCR. The sample consists of tens of thousands of clones, around 89% of them appearing once. This sample comprised CD4+ T cells from peripheral blood mononuclear cells, obtained in the first trimester of pregnancy. All receptors derive from a female donor in good health, enrolled as a control in a pregnancy study. The CDR3 runs from the conserved cysteine through the conserved F or W. Clone sizes are given selectively: once, few, many, or a class where the clone is expanded.

v_call	clone_size	j_call	cdr3_aa
TRBV5-1	NA	TRBJ1-2	CASSSGIYGYTF
TRBV7-2	NA	TRBJ2-3	CASSLWGQGDFTDTQYF
TRBV6-1	NA	TRBJ1-5	CASTSRQENQPQHF
TRBV2	NA	TRBJ1-4	CASSGYLSATNEKLFF
TRBV7-2	NA	TRBJ2-2	CASSLGGRETGELFF
TRBV5-5	NA	TRBJ1-2	CASSLAGQGGVYGYTF
TRBV5-4	NA	TRBJ1-3	CASSRASEGDTIYF
TRBV7-9	NA	TRBJ2-2	CASSSRLKRNTGELFF
TRBV2	NA	TRBJ1-4	CASVGQPNEKLFF
TRBV28	few	TRBJ1-2	CASSIPREVYGYTF
TRBV28	NA	TRBJ1-6	CASSDRGFRDNSPLHF
TRBV19	NA	TRBJ1-4	CASSIVLNEKLFF
TRBV10-1	NA	TRBJ2-7	CASSESGLSMDTQQYF
TRBV5-5	NA	TRBJ1-2	CASSGGTDLNYGYTF
TRBV28	once	TRBJ2-3	CASKLWAGETTDTQYF
TRBV11-2	NA	TRBJ1-2	CASSLASTGAYGYTF
TRBV11-2	NA	TRBJ1-2	CASSLISQGGGYTF
TRBV9	NA	TRBJ2-2	CASSVGSGGANTGELFF
TRBV11-2	NA	TRBJ2-1	CASSRGSGGNNEQFF
TRBV2	NA	TRBJ1-5	CASGGGENQPQHF
TRBV28	NA	TRBJ1-2	CASSSVGTAYGYTF
TRBV28	NA	TRBJ1-4	CASRRDRAEKLFF
TRBV2	NA	TRBJ2-1	CASSPGSRLKFF
TRBV7-9	NA	TRBJ2-6	CASSLRDRGRGANVLTF
TRBV5-4	NA	TRBJ2-2	CASSFERENTGELFF
TRBV5-4	NA	TRBJ2-7	CASSEGGRGSYEQYF
TRBV29-1	NA	TRBJ2-3	CSAGTASSDTQYF
TRBV5-1	NA	TRBJ2-1	CASSLSSGSYNEQFF
TRBV4-1	NA	TRBJ2-1	CASSQGSSRSYYNEQFF
TRBV7-9	NA	TRBJ1-4	CASSQYRGWVERNSEKLFF
TRBV7-2	NA	TRBJ1-1	CASSVSLTLNTEAFF
TRBV6-5	NA	TRBJ1-2	CASSSSLDNYGYTF
TRBV28	NA	TRBJ2-1	CASSEAGSTYNEQFF
TRBV4-2	once	TRBJ1-5	CASSQDGLASNQPQHF
TRBV7-2	NA	TRBJ2-7	CASSQTGVEQYF
TRBV15	NA	TRBJ2-7	CATSRDLGTAYEQYF
TRBV10-1	NA	TRBJ2-7	CASSESGQGQLYF
TRBV13	NA	TRBJ2-7	CASSRTGPYEQYF
TRBV9	NA	TRBJ2-5	CASSPGGRGALETQYF
TRBV4-2	NA	TRBJ2-7	CASSQETGGRTYEQYF
TRBV27	NA	TRBJ1-5	CASSLKGGIYQPQHF
TRBV5-1	NA	TRBJ2-3	CASSPQTGTDTQYF
TRBV10-3	NA	TRBJ2-7	CAIHTSGTHEQYF
TRBV5-4	NA	TRBJ1-2	CASSSDPTVNYGYTF
TRBV18	NA	TRBJ1-5	CASSRQDRDQPQHF
TRBV10-3	NA	TRBJ2-7	CAISESTSASYEQYF
TRBV10-2	few	TRBJ1-6	CASKGGYTGDSPLHF
TRBV15	NA	TRBJ2-7	CATSMKRGGLYEQYF
TRBV27	NA	TRBJ2-5	CASSLTLAGGETQYF
TRBV18	NA	TRBJ2-2	CASLNRGTGELFF
TRBV7-9	NA	TRBJ2-5	CASSMSGSRETQYF
TRBV19	NA	TRBJ2-3	CASSIAGISTDTQYF
TRBV6-5	NA	TRBJ2-1	CARTNPSGPYNEQFF
TRBV7-2	NA	TRBJ2-7	CASSPLYEQYF
TRBV10-2	NA	TRBJ2-5	CASSESTSGGARAGSETQYF
TRBV10-3	NA	TRBJ2-1	CAISESGRGGSYNEQFF
TRBV28	NA	TRBJ1-4	CASSLGFKSRRNEEKLFF
TRBV5-1	once	TRBJ1-4	CASSPGGGSREKLFF
TRBV10-1	NA	TRBJ2-3	CASSATTDTQYF
TRBV10-3	few	TRBJ1-4	CAISAGEGGEKLFF